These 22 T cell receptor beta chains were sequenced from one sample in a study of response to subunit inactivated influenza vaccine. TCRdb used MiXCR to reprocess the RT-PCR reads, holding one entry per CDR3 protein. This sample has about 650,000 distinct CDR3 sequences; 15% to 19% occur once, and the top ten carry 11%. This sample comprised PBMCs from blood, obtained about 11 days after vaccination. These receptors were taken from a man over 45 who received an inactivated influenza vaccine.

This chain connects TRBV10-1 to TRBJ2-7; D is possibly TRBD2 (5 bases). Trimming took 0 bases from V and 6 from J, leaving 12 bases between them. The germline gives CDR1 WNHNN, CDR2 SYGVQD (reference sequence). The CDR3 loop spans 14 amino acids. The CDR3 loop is CASSESGDRSEQYF. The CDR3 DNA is TGCGCCAGCAGTGAGTCCGGGGATCGCAGCGAGCAGTACTTC.

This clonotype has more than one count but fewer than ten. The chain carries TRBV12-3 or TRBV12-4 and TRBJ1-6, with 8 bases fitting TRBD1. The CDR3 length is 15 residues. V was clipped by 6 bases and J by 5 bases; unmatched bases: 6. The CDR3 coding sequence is TGTGCCAGCAGCCGTAGACAGGGGAATAATTCACCCCTCCACTTT. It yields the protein CASSRRQGNNSPLHF.

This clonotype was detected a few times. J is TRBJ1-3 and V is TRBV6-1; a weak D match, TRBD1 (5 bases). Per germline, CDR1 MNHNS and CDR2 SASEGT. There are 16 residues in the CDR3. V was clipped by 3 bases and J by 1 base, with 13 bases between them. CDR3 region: CASSEGWGGSGNTIYF. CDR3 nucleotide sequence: TGTGCCAGCAGTGAGGGGTGGGGGGGATCTGGAAACACCATATATTTT.

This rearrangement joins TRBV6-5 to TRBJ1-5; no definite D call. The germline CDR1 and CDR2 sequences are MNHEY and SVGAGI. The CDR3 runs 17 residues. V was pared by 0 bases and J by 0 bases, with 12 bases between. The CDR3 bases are TGTGCCAGCAGTTACTCGAAGAGACAAGGTAGCAATCAGCCCCAGCATTTT. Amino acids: CASSYSKRQGSNQPQHF.

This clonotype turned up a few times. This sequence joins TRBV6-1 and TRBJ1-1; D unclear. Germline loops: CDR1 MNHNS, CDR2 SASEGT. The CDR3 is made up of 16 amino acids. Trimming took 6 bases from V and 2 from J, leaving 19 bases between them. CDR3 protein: CASRKDGVTFNTEAFF. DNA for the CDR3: TGTGCCAGCAGAAAGGACGGGGTCACGTTCAACACTGAAGCTTTCTTT.

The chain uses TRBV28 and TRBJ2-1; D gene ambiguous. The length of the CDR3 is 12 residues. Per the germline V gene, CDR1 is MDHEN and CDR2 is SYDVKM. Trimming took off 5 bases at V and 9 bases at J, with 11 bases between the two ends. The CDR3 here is CASSPPIAEQFF. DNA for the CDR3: TGTGCCAGCAGTCCCCCCATTGCTGAGCAGTTCTTC.

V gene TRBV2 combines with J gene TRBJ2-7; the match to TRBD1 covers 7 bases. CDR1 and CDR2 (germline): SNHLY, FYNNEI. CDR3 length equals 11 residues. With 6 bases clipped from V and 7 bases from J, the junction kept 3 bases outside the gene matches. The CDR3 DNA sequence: TGTGCCAGCAGAGAACAGGGGGAGCAGTACTTC. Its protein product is CASREQGEQYF.

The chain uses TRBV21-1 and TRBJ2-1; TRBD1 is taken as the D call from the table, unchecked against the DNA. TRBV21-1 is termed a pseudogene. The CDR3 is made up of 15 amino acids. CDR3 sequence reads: CASSPPSGTGDEQFF. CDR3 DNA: TGTGCCAGCAGCCCCCCCTCCGGGACAGGGGATGAGCAGTTCTTC.

CDR3 nucleotide sequence: TGTGCCAGCTCAGCCCTACAAGGAAACACAGATACGCAGTATTTT. It translates to CASSALQGNTDTQYF. The chain is built from TRBV18 and TRBJ2-3; D remains unclear. This CDR3 comprises 15 residues. Germline V CDR1 and CDR2: KGHSH, LQKENI. With 5 bases removed from V and 2 bases from J, the gap between germline ends came to 14 bases. Filled out from reference TRBV18 and TRBJ2-3, the complete variable domain reads NAGVMQNPRHLVRRRGQEARLRCSPMKGHSHVYWYRQLPEEGLKFMVYLQKENIIDESGMPKERFSAEFPKEGPSILRIQQVVRGDSAAYFCASSALQGNTDTQYFGPGTRLTVL.

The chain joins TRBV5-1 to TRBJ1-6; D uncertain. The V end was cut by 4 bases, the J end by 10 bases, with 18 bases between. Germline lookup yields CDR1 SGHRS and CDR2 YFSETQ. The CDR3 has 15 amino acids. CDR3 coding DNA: TGCGCCAGCAGCGTCGAGGACGGATCAAGGTCACCCCTCCACTTT. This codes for CASSVEDGSRSPLHF.

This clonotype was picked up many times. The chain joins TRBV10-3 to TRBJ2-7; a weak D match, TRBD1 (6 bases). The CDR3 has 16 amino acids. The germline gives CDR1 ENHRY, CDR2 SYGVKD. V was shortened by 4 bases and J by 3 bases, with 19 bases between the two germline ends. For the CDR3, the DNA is TGTGCCATCAGTGCGGCAGGGGTGGAGTGGGTCTACGAGCAGTACTTC. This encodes CAISAAGVEWVYEQYF.

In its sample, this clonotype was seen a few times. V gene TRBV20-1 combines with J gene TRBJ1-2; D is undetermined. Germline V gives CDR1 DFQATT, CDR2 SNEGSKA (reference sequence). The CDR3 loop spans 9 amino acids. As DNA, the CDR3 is TGCCAGAAGGGAAGTGGCTACACCTTC. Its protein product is CQKGSGYTF.

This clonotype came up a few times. DNA for the CDR3: TGTGCCAGCAGTCCCACGGGGGCGGGGGGAACCTACGAGCAGTACTTC. It yields the protein CASSPTGAGGTYEQYF. This chain uses TRBV6-1 with TRBJ2-7; TRBD2 agrees at 8 bases. Germline V gene data show CDR1 as MNHNS and CDR2 as SASEGT. The CDR3 covers 16 residues. V was clipped by 5 bases and J by 2 bases; unmatched bases: 11.

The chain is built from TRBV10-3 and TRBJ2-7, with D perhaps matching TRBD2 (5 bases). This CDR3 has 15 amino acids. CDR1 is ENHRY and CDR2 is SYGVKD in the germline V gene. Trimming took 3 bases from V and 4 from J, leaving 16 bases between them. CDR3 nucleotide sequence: TGTGCCATCAGTGATGGTAACGGGGATGGGTACGAGCAGTACTTC. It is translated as CAISDGNGDGYEQYF.

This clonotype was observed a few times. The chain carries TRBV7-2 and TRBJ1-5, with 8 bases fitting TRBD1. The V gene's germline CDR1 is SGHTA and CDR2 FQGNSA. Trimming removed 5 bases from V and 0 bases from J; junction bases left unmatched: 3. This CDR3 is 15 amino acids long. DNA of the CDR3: TGTGCCAGCAGCAGGACAGGGTCTAGCAATCAGCCCCAGCATTTT. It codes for CASSRTGSSNQPQHF.

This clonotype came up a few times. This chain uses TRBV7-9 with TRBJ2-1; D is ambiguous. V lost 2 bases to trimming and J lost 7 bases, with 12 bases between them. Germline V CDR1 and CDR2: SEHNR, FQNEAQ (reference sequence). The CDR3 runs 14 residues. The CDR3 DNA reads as TGTGCCAGCAGCTTAAGACGGACCGAAAATGAGCAGTTCTTC. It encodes CASSLRRTENEQFF.

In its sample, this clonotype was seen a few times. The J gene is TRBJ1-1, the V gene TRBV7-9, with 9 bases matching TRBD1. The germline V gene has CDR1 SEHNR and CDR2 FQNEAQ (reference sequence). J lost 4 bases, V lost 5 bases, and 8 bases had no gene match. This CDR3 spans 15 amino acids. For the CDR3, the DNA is TGTGCCAGCAGCGTAAGACAGGGGGGAGGCACTGAAGCTTTCTTT. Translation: CASSVRQGGGTEAFF.

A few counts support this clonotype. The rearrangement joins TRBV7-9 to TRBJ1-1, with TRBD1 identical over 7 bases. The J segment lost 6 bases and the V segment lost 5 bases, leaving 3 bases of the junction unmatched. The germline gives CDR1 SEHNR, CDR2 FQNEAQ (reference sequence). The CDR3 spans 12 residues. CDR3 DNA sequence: TGTGCCAGCAGCGATACAGGGGCTGAAGCTTTCTTT. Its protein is CASSDTGAEAFF.

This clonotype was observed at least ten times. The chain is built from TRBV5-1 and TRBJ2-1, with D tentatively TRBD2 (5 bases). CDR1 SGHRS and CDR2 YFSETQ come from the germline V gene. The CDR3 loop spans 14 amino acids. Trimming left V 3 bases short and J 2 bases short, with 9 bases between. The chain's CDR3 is CASSSGEPYNEQFF. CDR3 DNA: TGCGCCAGCAGCTCCGGGGAGCCCTACAATGAGCAGTTCTTC. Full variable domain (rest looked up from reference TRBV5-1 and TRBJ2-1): KAGVTQTPRYLIKTRGQQVTLSCSPISGHRSVSWYQQTPGQGLQFLFEYFSETQRNKGNFPGRFSGRQFSNSRSEMNVSTLELGDSALYLCASSSGEPYNEQFFGPGTRLTVL.

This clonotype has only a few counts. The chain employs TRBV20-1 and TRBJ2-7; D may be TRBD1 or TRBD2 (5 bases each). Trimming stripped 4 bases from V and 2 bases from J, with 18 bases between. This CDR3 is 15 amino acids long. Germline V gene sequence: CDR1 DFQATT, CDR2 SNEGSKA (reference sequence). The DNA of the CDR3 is TGCAGTGCTACAAACCCGGTGGGGGTTCCCTACGAGCAGTACTTC. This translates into CSATNPVGVPYEQYF.

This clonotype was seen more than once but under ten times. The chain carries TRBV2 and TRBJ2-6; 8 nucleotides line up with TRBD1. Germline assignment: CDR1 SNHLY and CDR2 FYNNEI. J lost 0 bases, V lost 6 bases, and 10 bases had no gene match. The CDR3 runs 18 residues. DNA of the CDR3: TGTGCCAGCAGGGCCCGGGACAGGACGAGCTCTGGGGCCAACGTCCTGACTTTC. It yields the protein CASRARDRTSSGANVLTF.

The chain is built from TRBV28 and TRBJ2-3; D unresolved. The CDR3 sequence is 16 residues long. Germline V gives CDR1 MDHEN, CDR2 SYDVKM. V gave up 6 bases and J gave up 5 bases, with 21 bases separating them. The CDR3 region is CASRVGPLLMRDTQYF. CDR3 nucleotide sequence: TGTGCCAGCAGGGTCGGCCCCCTCCTGATGCGAGATACGCAGTATTTT.